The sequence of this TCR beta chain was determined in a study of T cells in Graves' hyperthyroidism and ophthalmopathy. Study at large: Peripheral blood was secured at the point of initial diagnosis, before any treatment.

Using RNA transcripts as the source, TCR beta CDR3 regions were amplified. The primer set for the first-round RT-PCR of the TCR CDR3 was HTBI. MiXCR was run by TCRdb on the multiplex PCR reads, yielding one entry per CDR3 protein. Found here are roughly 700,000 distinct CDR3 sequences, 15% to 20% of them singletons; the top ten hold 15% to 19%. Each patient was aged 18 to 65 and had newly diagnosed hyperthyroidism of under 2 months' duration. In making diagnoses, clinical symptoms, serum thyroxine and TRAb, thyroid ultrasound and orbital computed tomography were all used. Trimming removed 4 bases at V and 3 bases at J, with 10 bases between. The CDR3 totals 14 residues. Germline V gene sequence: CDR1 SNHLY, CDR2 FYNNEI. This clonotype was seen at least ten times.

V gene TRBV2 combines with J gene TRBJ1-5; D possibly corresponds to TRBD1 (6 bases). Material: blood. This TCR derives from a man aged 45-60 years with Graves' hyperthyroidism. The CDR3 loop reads CASSGQGINQPQHF. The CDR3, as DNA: TGTGCCAGCAGTGGGCAGGGGATCAATCAGCCCCAGCATTTT.